A single sample is the source of the 20 T cell receptor beta chains below, sequenced in a study of cytomegalovirus exposure and HLA in healthy donors. With 60 Vbeta and 13 Jbeta primers, the PCR was carried out. Using immunoSEQ multiplex PCR, the repertoire was profiled, and TCRdb retains in-frame clones only, with some absent. The sample lists roughly 190,000 clones, around four fifths seen once, with about 2.4% in the top ten. The source material was PBMCs. Every receptor here comes from a woman aged 45-65 years in good health and CMV-seropositive.

The chain is built from TRBV11-3 and TRBJ2-7; TRBD1 might be the D (5 bases). V was trimmed by 2 bases and J by 5 bases, leaving 13 bases between them. Germline lookup yields CDR1 SGHNT and CDR2 YENEEA. The CDR3 runs to 14 residues. Here the CDR3 DNA reads TGTGCCAGCAGCTTAAGGGAAGGGGTCCACGAGCAGTACTTC. This encodes CASSLREGVHEQYF.

The chain has TRBV5-5 and TRBJ1-5, with a weak D call TRBD1 (5 bases). The CDR3 loop spans 13 amino acids. Looked up from germline, CDR1 is SGHKS and CDR2 is YYEKEE (reference sequence). Trimming took off 0 bases at V and 5 bases at J, with 6 bases between the two ends. CDR3 amino acids: CASSLVGDQPQHF. For the CDR3, the DNA is TGTGCCAGCAGCTTGGTAGGGGATCAGCCCCAGCATTTT.

This clone appeared once. This chain joins TRBV2 and TRBJ2-3, with 8 bases aligning to TRBD2. The CDR3 is 16 residues long. Germline assignment: CDR1 SNHLY and CDR2 FYNNEI. Trimming at V came to 5 bases and at J to 1 base, leaving 8 bases not matched to a gene. DNA of the CDR3: TGTGCCAGCAGTCCATCAGCGGGGGCTCGCACAGATACGCAGTATTTT. Translating gives CASSPSAGARTDTQYF.

The chain combines TRBV9 with TRBJ1-5; D remains ambiguous. Germline V CDR1 and CDR2: SGDLS, YYNGEE. V was pared by 0 bases and J by 6 bases, with 7 bases between. The CDR3 covers 13 residues. As DNA, the CDR3 is TGTGCCAGCAGCGTAGGTGGCGGTCAGCCCCAGCATTTT. Translated: CASSVGGGQPQHF.

The chain recombines TRBV4-3 with TRBJ2-1, with D possibly being TRBD2 (5 bases). V was clipped by 0 bases and J by 9 bases, with 9 bases between them. Germline CDR1 is LGHNA and CDR2 is YSLEER. CDR3 length equals 13 residues. CDR3 in amino acids: CASSQERRGEQFF. The CDR3 bases are TGCGCCAGCAGCCAAGAGAGACGGGGTGAGCAGTTCTTC.

The V and J genes are TRBV27 and TRBJ2-7, with 8 bases fitting TRBD2. This CDR3 contains 15 residues. Trimming cost V 4 bases and J 1 base; bases outside gene matches: 6. Germline V gene lookup returns CDR1 MNHEY and CDR2 SMNVEV (reference sequence). The CDR3 loop reads CASSSSGGPSYEQYF. The CDR3 coding sequence is TGTGCCAGCAGTTCGAGCGGGGGCCCTTCCTACGAGCAGTACTTC.

The chain links TRBV11-2 to TRBJ2-1; 8 bases fit TRBD2. Germline V lookup: CDR1 SGHAT, CDR2 FQNNGV. The CDR3 consists of 13 residues. Germline trimming cut 4 bases from V and 9 bases from J; bases unmatched to any gene: 5. CDR3 sequence reads: CASSSGGAGEQFF. DNA of the CDR3: TGTGCCAGCAGCTCCGGGGGGGCCGGTGAGCAGTTCTTC.

The chain combines TRBV27 with TRBJ2-7; D possibly corresponds to TRBD2 (6 bases). Germline V CDR1 and CDR2: MNHEY, SMNVEV (reference sequence). The V gene lost 4 bases and the J gene lost 0 bases, with 16 bases spanning the gap. The CDR3 consists of 16 residues. This CDR3 is CASSSIGGGHSYEQYF. The CDR3 DNA sequence: TGTGCCAGCAGTTCGATCGGCGGAGGGCACTCCTACGAGCAGTACTTC.

The chain is built from TRBV7-2 and TRBJ1-2; weak D call: TRBD1 (6 bases). V was clipped by 7 bases and J by 4 bases, with 16 bases between them. The CDR3 is 14 residues long. Germline V lookup: CDR1 SGHTA, CDR2 FQGNSA. CDR3 in DNA: TGTGCCAGCACCATACAGGGCCTTGGCTATGGCTACACCTTC. Translation: CASTIQGLGYGYTF.

The chain couples TRBV6-5 to TRBJ2-2; D gene uncertain. CDR1 is MNHEY, CDR2 SVGAGI, per germline. The CDR3 runs 12 residues. V was pared by 9 bases and J by 7 bases, with 12 bases between. The CDR3 is CASISAVGELFF. The CDR3 DNA sequence: TGTGCCAGTATCTCCGCAGTCGGGGAGCTGTTTTTT.

The rearrangement uses TRBV28 and TRBJ1-4, with no clear D. Trimming pared 3 bases from V and 4 bases from J, leaving 6 bases between. The CDR3 consists of 13 residues. The V gene's germline CDR1 is MDHEN and CDR2 SYDVKM. In DNA, the CDR3 is TGTGCCAGCAGTTTCGGTCTTAATGAAAAACTGTTTTTT. This sequence encodes CASSFGLNEKLFF. The entire variable domain, with the rest obtained from reference TRBV28 and TRBJ1-4, is as follows: DVKVTQSSRYLVKRTGEKVFLECVQDMDHENMFWYRQDPGLGLRLIYFSYDVKMKEKGDIPEGYSVSREKKERFSLILESASTNQTSMYLCASSFGLNEKLFFGSGTQLSVL.

This chain connects TRBV23-1 to TRBJ1-2; unclear D gene. TRBV23-1 is an ORF, with its function uncertain. Trimming pared 7 bases from V and 4 bases from J, leaving 16 bases between. The CDR3 runs 14 residues. The CDR3 protein is CASMRRAAAYGYTF. CDR3 bases: TGCGCCAGCATGAGGAGGGCGGCGGCCTATGGCTACACCTTC.

In its sample, this clone was seen once. The V gene is TRBV10-3, the J gene TRBJ2-5; 11 bases are a match to TRBD1. V shed 10 bases and J 5 bases; nucleotides not matched to a gene: 12. The CDR3 loop spans 15 amino acids. The germline V gene has CDR1 ENHRY and CDR2 SYGVKD. The DNA of the CDR3 is TGTGCCACCTCTTCTGGGACAGGGGGTAGGGAGACCCAGTACTTC. This gives the protein CATSSGTGGRETQYF.

The chain combines TRBV27 with TRBJ2-6; the match to TRBD1 covers 8 bases. The germline gives CDR1 MNHEY, CDR2 SMNVEV (reference sequence). The CDR3 is 16 residues long. J was trimmed by 0 bases and V by 5 bases; bases with no gene match: 3. CDR3 sequence (DNA): TGTGCCAGCAGTCCGGGACAGGTCTCTGGGGCCAACGTCCTGACTTTC. Residues: CASSPGQVSGANVLTF.

The chain recombines TRBV7-3 with TRBJ1-2; D perhaps matches TRBD1 (6 bases). The CDR3 spans 14 residues. The V gene lost 1 base and the J gene lost 13 bases, with 19 bases spanning the gap. The germline V gene has CDR1 SGHTA and CDR2 FQGTGA. CDR3 loop: CASSLSGSPGTSTF. CDR3 sequence (DNA): TGTGCCAGCAGCTTAAGCGGGTCCCCCGGGACAAGCACCTTC. The whole variable domain, filled in from reference TRBV7-3 and TRBJ1-2, reads GAGVSQTPSNKVTEKGKYVELRCDPISGHTALYWYRQSLGQGPEFLIYFQGTGAADDSGLPNDRFFAVRPEGSVSTLKIQRTERGDSAVYLCASSLSGSPGTSTFGSGTRLTVV.

The rearrangement links TRBV19 to TRBJ1-1; D ambiguous. Trimming took 7 bases from V and 7 from J, leaving 22 bases between them. The CDR3 is 15 residues long. The germline gives CDR1 LNHDA, CDR2 SQIVND (reference sequence). The CDR3 sequence: CASTNLGGVDNEAFF. The CDR3 DNA reads as TGTGCCAGTACGAACCTCGGCGGGGTTGATAATGAAGCTTTCTTT.

This chain links TRBV7-9 with TRBJ1-2; maybe TRBD1 (6 bases). Germline-derived CDR1 and CDR2 are SEHNR and FQNEAQ (reference sequence). V dropped 5 bases and J dropped 6 bases, with 13 bases sitting between them. The CDR3 length is 13 residues. The DNA of the CDR3 is TGTGCCAGCAGCCCTGGACAGCACGATGGCTACACCTTC. Its translation is CASSPGQHDGYTF.

This clone was recorded once. V usage is TRBV7-6 and J usage is TRBJ1-3; tentatively, D is TRBD1 (5 bases). The CDR3 contains 15 residues. The germline V gene has CDR1 SGHVS and CDR2 FNYEAQ. The CDR3 region has the DNA TGTGCTAGCGGCAGGGAATCGCCCTCTGGAAACACCATATATTTT. Encoded protein: CASGRESPSGNTIYF.

The chain employs TRBV7-2 and TRBJ2-7, with 12 positions matching TRBD2. From germline, CDR1 is SGHTA and CDR2 FQGNSA. The CDR3 totals 16 residues. V lost 2 bases to trimming and J lost 3 bases; unmatched junction nucleotides: 5. The CDR3, as DNA: TGTGCCAGCAGCTTATCGCTGACTAGCGGGGGCTACGAGCAGTACTTC. This codes for CASSLSLTSGGYEQYF.

The chain recombines TRBV21-1 with TRBJ1-2; TRBD1, the table's D call, was not compared with the DNA. TRBV21-1 is shown as a pseudogene. The CDR3 consists of 17 residues. The CDR3, as DNA: TGTGCCAGCAGCAAAGCGCCTTGGCAGGGAATAAACTATGGCTACACCTTC. It yields the protein CASSKAPWQGINYGYTF.